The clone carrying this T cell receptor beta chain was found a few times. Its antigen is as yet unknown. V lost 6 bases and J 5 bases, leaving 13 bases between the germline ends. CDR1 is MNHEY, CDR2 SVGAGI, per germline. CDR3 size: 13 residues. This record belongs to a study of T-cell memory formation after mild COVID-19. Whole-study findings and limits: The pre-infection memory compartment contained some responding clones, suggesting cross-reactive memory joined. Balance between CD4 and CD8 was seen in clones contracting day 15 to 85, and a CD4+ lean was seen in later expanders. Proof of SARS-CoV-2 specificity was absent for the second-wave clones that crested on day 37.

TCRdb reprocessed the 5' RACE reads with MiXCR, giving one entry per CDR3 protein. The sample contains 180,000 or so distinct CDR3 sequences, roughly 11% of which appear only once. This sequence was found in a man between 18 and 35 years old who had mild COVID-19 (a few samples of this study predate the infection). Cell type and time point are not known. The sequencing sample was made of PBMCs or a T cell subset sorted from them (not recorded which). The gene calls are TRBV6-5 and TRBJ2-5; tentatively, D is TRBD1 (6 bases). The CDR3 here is CASSHRAEETQYF. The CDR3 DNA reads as TGTGCCAGCAGCCACAGGGCCGAGGAGACCCAGTACTTC.